A selection of T cell receptor beta chains follows, all from one sample in a study of blood T cell repertoires in COVID-19. Only in-frame clones appear in the TCRdb table, and some are missing; sequencing was by immunoSEQ multiplex PCR. The sample gives roughly 250,000 clones, roughly 87% of which show up once; just under 0.8% is in the top ten. Input material: peripheral blood. The receptors stem from a woman younger than 45 with acute or convalescent COVID-19. Both conserved end residues are part of each CDR3. A D gene is named only where the DNA matches it firmly. Clone size is not always given. Where it is, it says once, few, many or a class for expanded clones.

CDR3 DNA	CDR3 protein	clone size	J gene	V gene	D gene
TGTGCCACCAGCCCAGACGGGGGGTTTCACGAGCAGTACTTC	CATSPDGGFHEQYF	-	TRBJ2-7	TRBV15	TRBD2
TGTGCCAGCAGTTTAGTGGCGTTGGCAGGCACTGAAGCTTTCTTT	CASSLVALAGTEAFF	-	TRBJ1-1	TRBV27	-
TGTGCCAGCAGCAGGACTAGCGGGAGATGGGACGAGCAGTACTTC	CASSRTSGRWDEQYF	once	TRBJ2-7	TRBV7-2	TRBD2
TGTGCCAGCACCCGGACTAGCGGGAGGGAAGAGACCCAGTACTTC	CASTRTSGREETQYF	-	TRBJ2-5	TRBV3-1/TRBV3-2	TRBD2
TGTGCCAGCAGCTCAGGGAGGCCTCCCTACGAGCAGTACTTC	CASSSGRPPYEQYF	-	TRBJ2-7	TRBV11-3	-
TGCGCCAGCAGCTGGACAGGGGAGATCACTGAAGCTTTCTTT	CASSWTGEITEAFF	-	TRBJ1-1	TRBV5-1	TRBD1
TGTGCCAGTAGTACAGGGGCCAAAAACATTCAGTACTTC	CASSTGAKNIQYF	-	TRBJ2-4	TRBV19	-
TGTGCCAGCAGCCCGGGACTAGCGGGACTAATTACGCAGTATTTT	CASSPGLAGLITQYF	-	TRBJ2-3	TRBV7-2	TRBD2
TGTGCCAGCAGTGACTCTGAGGCCAATGAGCAGTTCTTC	CASSDSEANEQFF	-	TRBJ2-1	TRBV6-4	-
TGTGCCAGCAGCTTTTTAGGACAGGGGTGGGTTAGCAATCAGCCCCAGCATTTT	CASSFLGQGWVSNQPQHF	-	TRBJ1-5	TRBV7-2	TRBD1
TGTGCCAGTAGTATAGATCGCAGGTGGGGGCCCGGGGAGCTGTTTTTT	CASSIDRRWGPGELFF	once	TRBJ2-2	TRBV19	-
TGTGCCAGCAGCTCCGGGACAGGGGGCTCCTATAATTCACCCCTCCACTTT	CASSSGTGGSYNSPLHF	-	TRBJ1-6	TRBV5-4	TRBD1
TGTGCCAGCAGATGGGACAGCGGCACCGGGGAGCTGTTTTTT	CASRWDSGTGELFF	many	TRBJ2-2	TRBV6-5	TRBD1
TGTGCCAGTAGTCCAGGGTACAATTCTGGAAACACCATATATTTT	CASSPGYNSGNTIYF	-	TRBJ1-3	TRBV19	-
TGTGCCAGCAGTCCGGGACAGGGACCCAATCAGCCCCAGCATTTT	CASSPGQGPNQPQHF	-	TRBJ1-5	TRBV27	TRBD1
TGTGCCAGCAGCGTAGTGGGGACAGGGATCTATGGCTACACCTTC	CASSVVGTGIYGYTF	-	TRBJ1-2	TRBV9	TRBD1
TGTGCCAGTAGTATTTGGGAGACTGAAGCTTTCTTT	CASSIWETEAFF	-	TRBJ1-1	TRBV19	-
TGTGCCAGCAGTGTTCAAGCGGGAAGCACAGATACGCAGTATTTT	CASSVQAGSTDTQYF	-	TRBJ2-3	TRBV6-4	TRBD2
TGCAGCGTTGAATTGGGGGGAGAGTCGGGCGAGCAGTACTTC	CSVELGGESGEQYF	-	TRBJ2-7	TRBV29-1	-
TGTGCCAGCAGAGCTACTAGCGGGAGAGTTGGTGAGCAGTTCTTC	CASRATSGRVGEQFF	-	TRBJ2-1	TRBV6-5	TRBD2
TGTGCCAGCAGCCTACAGGGCCTGAGCTCTGGAAACACCATATATTTT	CASSLQGLSSGNTIYF	-	TRBJ1-3	TRBV11-3	-
TGTGCCAGCAGCTTGGGGACAGAGTTCTACAATGAGCAGTTCTTC	CASSLGTEFYNEQFF	once	TRBJ2-1	TRBV5-6	-
TGTGCTAGTGGTTACACAGGGGTTCACTATGAAAAACTGTTTTTT	CASGYTGVHYEKLFF	-	TRBJ1-4	TRBV12-5	TRBD1
TGTGCCAGCAGCACGGACAGGCCGTCCTACAATGAGCAGTTCTTC	CASSTDRPSYNEQFF	-	TRBJ2-1	TRBV5-4	TRBD1
TGCGCCAGCAGCTTGGAAGGGACAGGGCTGGGTGGCTACACCTTC	CASSLEGTGLGGYTF	-	TRBJ1-2	TRBV5-1	TRBD1
TGTGCCAGTAGTATGGTGGGACAGGGCTGGCAGCCCCAGCATTTT	CASSMVGQGWQPQHF	-	TRBJ1-5	TRBV19	TRBD1
TGTGCCAGCAGCGGAGGCGGTACTTGGGCCAACGTCCTGACTTTC	CASSGGGTWANVLTF	-	TRBJ2-6	TRBV11-2	-
TGTGCCAGTAGTCCCGGACAGCCACCTAGCACAGATACGCAGTATTTT	CASSPGQPPSTDTQYF	-	TRBJ2-3	TRBV19	-